A selection of T cell receptor beta chains follows, all from one sample in a study of identical twins. TCRdb independently ran MiXCR on the 5' RACE reads; one entry per CDR3 protein. There are about 660,000 distinct CDR3 sequences in the sample; approximately 9% occur only once, and 0.85% to 1% lies in the top ten. The sample also formed part of further work on yellow fever vaccine responses in identical twins.

Source material: PBMCs. These receptors were obtained from a woman between 18 and 30 years old in good health. CDR3s include the opening cysteine and the closing phenylalanine or tryptophan.

TRBV25-1	TRBJ1-5	CASSDYNQPQHF
TRBV20-1	TRBJ2-1	CSARGGSGPYNEQFF
TRBV27	TRBJ2-6	CASSPRIQGASGANVLTF
TRBV27	TRBJ1-6	CASRGPRGGNSPLHF
TRBV11-2	TRBJ1-1	CASSLDRAFTEAFF
TRBV29-1	TRBJ2-7	CSVARLAGKYEQYF
TRBV29-1	TRBJ2-2	CSVALWQAHGELFF
TRBV15	TRBJ1-4	CATSRGVGTGGREKLFF
TRBV4-3	TRBJ2-1	CASSQDLYSTAGGIHNEQFF
TRBV28	TRBJ1-5	CASNTMSNQPQHF
TRBV12-3/TRBV12-4	TRBJ1-4	CASRRGGGGVWEKLFF
TRBV4-1	TRBJ1-2	CASRSGQGVYGYTF
TRBV5-5	TRBJ2-3	CASSMTPPPNTDTQYF
TRBV11-2	TRBJ1-1	CASSPRQGNTEAFF
TRBV18	TRBJ1-1	CASSPQGVNTEAFF
TRBV3-1	TRBJ2-7	CASSQDSTQGSVEQYF
TRBV3-1	TRBJ2-1	CASSQDVGAGEDEQFF
TRBV28	TRBJ2-1	CASSPYQGSGNEQFF
TRBV29-1	TRBJ2-2	CSAKGSFKTGQNTGELFF
TRBV3-1	TRBJ2-1	CASSQVSGELAGVRNEQFF
TRBV29-1	TRBJ2-7	CSVHLTGSYEQYF
TRBV11-2	TRBJ2-5	CASSLVVRLWYQETQYF
TRBV27	TRBJ2-3	CASSFGGLGDTQYF
TRBV5-5	TRBJ2-7	CASSSEGGIDEQYF
TRBV29-1	TRBJ2-3	CSVEIRGGRGDTQYF
TRBV18	TRBJ2-7	CASSPPGQVFEQYF
TRBV6-1	TRBJ2-5	CASSPRSQGAVGTQYF
TRBV10-3	TRBJ2-2	CDISESRNTGELFF
TRBV24-1	TRBJ2-3	CATSDLGVTDTQYF
TRBV7-2	TRBJ2-3	CASSWAGGASTDTQYF
TRBV7-2	TRBJ2-3	CASSWASGTDTQYF
TRBV25-1	TRBJ2-3	CASSELVNTDTQYF
TRBV12-3/TRBV12-4	TRBJ2-5	CASSPDGGHQETQYF
TRBV7-8	TRBJ2-3	CASGMAGVVDTQYF
TRBV3-1	TRBJ1-1	CASSIWTGEAFF
TRBV28	TRBJ2-4	CASSLKFGAKNIQYF
TRBV14	TRBJ2-7	CASSQYAGGYEQYF
TRBV9	TRBJ2-2	CASSVGLPGGELFF
TRBV4-3	TRBJ1-1	CASSQDLLYLEAFF
TRBV19	TRBJ2-2	CASRNRMGDRIPGELFF
TRBV28	TRBJ2-5	CAQGALVNPETQYF
TRBV10-3	TRBJ1-4	CATSRAGEKLFF
TRBV4-1	TRBJ2-7	CASSQSIPGSAYEQYF
TRBV9	TRBJ2-3	CASSVYPSTDTQYF
TRBV9	TRBJ2-1	CASSVVGQGNQQFF
TRBV29-1	TRBJ1-3	CSVEAGTDGNTIYF
TRBV27	TRBJ2-5	CASGSFSGGRIRAQYF
TRBV7-2	TRBJ2-4	CASSWDRGSKNIQYF
TRBV5-1	TRBJ2-7	CASSLVGDYPYEQYF
TRBV5-1	TRBJ2-2	CASSPGLAGNANTGELFF
TRBV7-2	TRBJ2-3	CASSLEVGPVDTQYF
TRBV6-6	TRBJ2-1	CASSSLAAVPTIF
TRBV6-2/TRBV6-3	TRBJ2-1	CASSYNAGGGNEQFF
TRBV7-7	TRBJ2-3	CASSRTASTDTQYF
TRBV20-1	TRBJ2-1	CSARGVGRDYNEQFF
TRBV6-5	TRBJ2-2	CASSYAGQDTGELFF
TRBV20-1	TRBJ2-5	CSARYQAETQYF
TRBV20-1	TRBJ1-4	CSALPPGGLDEKLFF
TRBV7-8	TRBJ2-3	CASSLNRGSITDTQYF